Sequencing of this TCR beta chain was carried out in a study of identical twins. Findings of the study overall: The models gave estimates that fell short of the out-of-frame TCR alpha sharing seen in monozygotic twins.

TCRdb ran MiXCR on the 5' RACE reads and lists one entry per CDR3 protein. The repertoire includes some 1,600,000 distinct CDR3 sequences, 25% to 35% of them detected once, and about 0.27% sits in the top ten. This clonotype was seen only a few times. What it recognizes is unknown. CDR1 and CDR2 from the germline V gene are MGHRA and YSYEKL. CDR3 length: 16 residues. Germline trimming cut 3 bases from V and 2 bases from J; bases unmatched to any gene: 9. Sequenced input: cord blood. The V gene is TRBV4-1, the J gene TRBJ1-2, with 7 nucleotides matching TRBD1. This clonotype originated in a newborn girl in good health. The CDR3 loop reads CASSQSGTAVNYGYTF. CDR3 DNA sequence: TGCGCCAGCAGCCAGTCCGGGACAGCCGTAAACTATGGCTACACCTTC.